This T cell receptor beta chain was found in a study of blood T cell repertoires in COVID-19. About the study: Acute-phase and convalescent COVID-19 samples originated in the United States, Italy and Spain. The cDNA or gDNA used as material had been derived from T cells, B-cell-depleted T cells, or PBMCs.

Between the trimmed V and J ends, which lost 11 bases and 0 bases, there was a span of 17 bases. Germline values: CDR1 MDHEN, CDR2 SYDVKM. This CDR3 is built from 14 residues. The sample holds one count of this clone. TCRdb keeps only in-frame clones here, not all; method: immunoSEQ multiplex PCR. The sample lists tens of thousands of clones; 80% to 85% were seen once. The rearrangement links TRBV28 to TRBJ2-7; TRBD1 is a possible D gene (6 bases). This TCR was recovered from a woman of 80 years or more with active or convalescent COVID-19. Sequencing input: peripheral blood. CDR3 DNA sequence: TGTGCCGTCGTTGGGGGCAGAGCCTCCTACGAGCAGTACTTC. Translating gives CAVVGGRASYEQYF.